This TCR beta chain stems from a study of radiotherapy plus CTLA-4 blockade in lung cancer. Trimming shortened V by 11 bases and J by 2 bases, and 15 bases separated the two germline ends. Germline values: CDR1 MDHEN, CDR2 SYDVKM. The CDR3 extends over 13 amino acids. Of note for this clone: Antigen specificity is unknown.

Whole-study findings and limits: The best prediction of response reportedly came from early blood T cell clone dynamics, with interferon-beta.

The repertoire was sequenced with immunoSEQ multiplex PCR; TCRdb's copy has only in-frame clones and lacks some. The sample shows tens of thousands of clones, less than 80% of them seen only once. Sequenced material: peripheral blood, taken from a patient treated with radiotherapy plus ipilimumab. This TCR was sampled from a human donor with non-small cell lung cancer that progressed on radiotherapy plus ipilimumab. This rearrangement joins TRBV28 to TRBJ1-2; D call uncertain. CDR3 sequence reads: CASKRNPNYGYTF. The DNA of the CDR3 is TGTGCCTCAAAGCGGAATCCCAACTATGGCTACACCTTC.